The rows below give T cell receptor beta chains drawn from one sample of a study of T cell responses to AZD1222 COVID-19 vaccine. Profiling relied on immunoSEQ multiplex PCR, and the TCRdb table lists in-frame clones only, not all of them. Here the sample spans under 150,000 clones, 90% being singletons. Material: peripheral blood, obtained on day 0 of AZD1222 vaccination. All receptors derive from an adult in good health. The CDR3 runs from the conserved cysteine through the conserved F or W. A D gene is named only where the DNA matches it firmly. Clone size is given for some rows only: seen once, a few or many times, or a class if the clone is expanded.

j_call,d_call,v_call,clone_size,cdr3_aa,cdr3_nt
TRBJ2-5,TRBD2,TRBV5-6,.,CASSSPSGASQETQYF,TGTGCCAGCAGCTCCCCAAGCGGGGCATCACAAGAGACCCAGTACTTC
TRBJ2-7,.,TRBV5-6,.,CASSFGGPTYEQYF,TGTGCCAGCAGCTTTGGCGGGCCGACCTACGAGCAGTACTTC
TRBJ1-4,TRBD1,TRBV5-8,.,CASSFGTAGLAAGEKLFF,TGTGCCAGCAGCTTCGGGACAGCGGGGCTTGCAGCAGGGGAAAAACTGTTTTTT
TRBJ2-2,.,TRBV19,.,CASSRNRARGELFF,TGTGCCAGTAGTAGGAACAGGGCGAGAGGGGAGCTGTTTTTT
TRBJ2-3,.,TRBV18,.,CASSPQSRIRTDTQYF,TGTGCCAGCTCACCACAATCCAGGATCCGCACAGATACGCAGTATTTT
TRBJ2-1,.,TRBV6-2/TRBV6-3,few,CASSYAVYNEQFF,TGTGCCAGCAGTTACGCGGTTTACAATGAGCAGTTCTTC
TRBJ1-1,.,TRBV19,.,CASSIDLRGSTEAFF,TGTGCCAGTAGTATAGATCTTCGGGGGAGCACTGAAGCTTTCTTT
TRBJ1-4,.,TRBV4-3,.,CASSQDLTLNEKLFF,TGCGCCAGCAGCCAAGATCTAACTTTGAATGAAAAACTGTTTTTT
TRBJ2-2,.,TRBV19,.,CATHWDGSGELFF,TGTGCCACCCACTGGGACGGCAGCGGGGAGCTGTTTTTT
TRBJ2-1,TRBD2,TRBV9,.,CASSVGVAGPPGYNEQFF,TGTGCCAGCAGCGTAGGAGTAGCGGGGCCACCCGGATACAATGAGCAGTTCTTC
TRBJ2-1,.,TRBV10-2,.,CAYGEMGYNEQFF,TGCGCCTACGGGGAGATGGGGTACAATGAGCAGTTCTTC
TRBJ1-5,TRBD1,TRBV6-6,.,CASSNGQGANQPQHF,TGTGCCAGCAGTAATGGACAGGGGGCGAATCAGCCCCAGCATTTT
TRBJ1-1,.,TRBV5-1,.,CASSLYYRDTEAFF,TGCGCCAGCAGCTTATATTACAGGGACACTGAAGCTTTCTTT
TRBJ2-1,TRBD2,TRBV7-2,.,CASSFSWGLAIGNEQFF,TGTGCCAGCAGCTTTAGCTGGGGACTAGCGATTGGGAATGAGCAGTTCTTC
TRBJ2-1,.,TRBV7-9,.,CASSLVTGLIYNEQFF,TGTGCCAGCAGCTTAGTAACCGGACTAATCTACAATGAGCAGTTCTTC
TRBJ1-2,.,TRBV19,once,CAAREFNGYTF,TGTGCCGCTAGGGAATTCAATGGCTACACCTTC
TRBJ1-2,.,TRBV5-3,.,CARSLPGSYGYTF,TGTGCCAGAAGCTTGCCGGGCAGCTATGGCTACACCTTC
TRBJ1-2,.,TRBV6-2/TRBV6-3,.,CASSTGTYGYTF,TGTGCCAGCAGTACAGGGACCTATGGCTACACCTTC
TRBJ1-1,.,TRBV28,.,CASSLFRLNLAGAFF,TGTGCCAGCAGTTTATTTCGCTTAAACTTGGCTGGGGCTTTCTTT
TRBJ2-7,.,TRBV20-1,.,CSAFSPYEQYF,TGCAGTGCTTTTTCGCCCTACGAGCAGTACTTC
TRBJ2-7,TRBD2,TRBV6-4,.,CASSDYLAGPIEQYF,TGTGCCAGCAGTGACTACCTAGCGGGACCTATCGAGCAGTACTTC
TRBJ1-2,TRBD1,TRBV18,.,CASSGTGFYGYTF,TGTGCCAGCTCAGGGACAGGGTTCTATGGCTACACCTTC
TRBJ2-3,.,TRBV7-3,.,CASSLTPAGASTDTQYF,TGTGCCAGCAGCTTAACCCCCGCAGGGGCTAGCACAGATACGCAGTATTTT
TRBJ1-4,.,TRBV18,.,CASSPQSGGEKLFF,TGTGCCAGCTCACCACAGTCAGGAGGAGAAAAACTGTTTTTT
TRBJ1-5,TRBD1,TRBV14,.,CASSPGQGLRQPQHF,TGTGCCAGCAGCCCGGGACAGGGGCTTCGACAGCCCCAGCATTTT
TRBJ2-7,.,TRBV7-9,once,CASSLAGLQSSLPYEQYF,TGTGCCAGCAGCTTAGCAGGTCTACAAAGCAGTCTCCCTTACGAGCAGTACTTC
TRBJ1-3,TRBD1,TRBV7-2,.,CASSLKGTGGENTIYF,TGTGCCAGCAGCTTAAAAGGGACAGGGGGCGAAAACACCATATATTTT
TRBJ1-1,TRBD1,TRBV9,.,CASSSLTGGTEAFF,TGTGCCAGCAGCAGCCTTACAGGGGGCACTGAAGCTTTCTTT
TRBJ1-5,TRBD1,TRBV29-1,.,CSVKGGGNQPQHF,TGCAGCGTTAAAGGGGGCGGCAATCAGCCCCAGCATTTT
TRBJ2-1,.,TRBV18,.,CASSPPRFPFF,TGTGCCAGCTCACCACCCAGGTTTCCGTTCTTC
TRBJ2-7,TRBD1,TRBV25-1,.,CASSSYRGIAYEQYF,TGTGCCAGCAGTTCCTACAGGGGTATCGCCTACGAGCAGTACTTC
TRBJ1-5,.,TRBV3-1/TRBV3-2,.,CASSQGGYSNQPQHF,TGTGCCAGCAGCCAAGGAGGGTACAGCAATCAGCCCCAGCATTTT
TRBJ1-2,.,TRBV20-1,.,CSASKVGYTF,TGCAGTGCTAGTAAGGTTGGCTACACCTTC
TRBJ2-1,TRBD2,TRBV29-1,.,CSVLGTSGIDEQFF,TGCAGCGTTCTAGGGACTAGCGGGATTGATGAGCAGTTCTTC
TRBJ1-1,.,TRBV13,.,CASSLASGMNTEAFF,TGTGCCAGCAGCCTAGCATCGGGTATGAACACTGAAGCTTTCTTT
TRBJ1-4,.,TRBV28,.,CASRYGRLNEKLFF,TGTGCCAGCAGATACGGACGGCTTAATGAAAAACTGTTTTTT
TRBJ2-5,TRBD2,TRBV4-2,.,CASSHDGLAGGGYQETQYF,TGTGCCAGCAGCCACGACGGACTAGCGGGAGGGGGGTACCAAGAGACCCAGTACTTC
TRBJ1-1,.,TRBV28,.,CASSLPPRAEAFF,TGTGCCAGCAGTTTACCCCCCCGGGCTGAAGCTTTCTTT
TRBJ1-1,TRBD1,TRBV3-1/TRBV3-2,.,CASSQINRGEAFF,TGTGCCAGCAGCCAAATAAACAGGGGAGAAGCTTTCTTT
TRBJ2-3,.,TRBV5-1,.,CASSRQGGGTDTQYF,TGCGCCAGCAGCCGTCAGGGGGGGGGCACAGATACGCAGTATTTT
TRBJ2-2,.,TRBV11-2,few,CASSPGGRVTGELFF,TGTGCCAGCAGCCCTGGGGGACGAGTGACCGGGGAGCTGTTTTTT
TRBJ1-3,.,TRBV10-3,.,CAIYQGATGNTIYF,TGTGCCATCTATCAGGGAGCGACTGGAAACACCATATATTTT
TRBJ2-7,.,TRBV28,.,CASSSELPLGGTYEQYF,TGTGCCAGCAGTTCGGAATTGCCCTTGGGGGGAACCTACGAGCAGTACTTC
TRBJ1-2,.,TRBV27,.,CASSREGRGRGYTF,TGTGCCAGCAGCAGAGAAGGGCGAGGGCGTGGCTACACCTTC
TRBJ1-4,.,TRBV21-1,.,CASSKAQWGRQGSRPSNEKLFF,TGTGCCAGCAGCAAAGCCCAGTGGGGGAGACAGGGGTCCAGGCCTTCTAATGAAAAACTGTTTTTT
TRBJ1-1,.,TRBV29-1,.,CSVWRMNTEAFF,TGCAGCGTTTGGCGGATGAACACTGAAGCTTTCTTT
TRBJ1-2,.,TRBV29-1,.,CSDSRGSDYGYTF,TGCAGCGACTCCCGGGGATCGGACTATGGCTACACCTTC
TRBJ1-1,.,TRBV6-5,.,CASSYKGGPWEAFF,TGTGCCAGCAGTTATAAGGGGGGGCCCTGGGAAGCTTTCTTT
TRBJ1-1,TRBD1,TRBV9,once,CASSQTGVNTEAFF,TGTGCCAGCAGCCAGACAGGGGTGAACACTGAAGCTTTCTTT
TRBJ1-6,.,TRBV19,.,CASSMRQDGSPLHF,TGTGCCAGTAGTATGAGGCAGGACGGTTCACCCCTCCACTTT
TRBJ1-6,.,TRBV19,.,CASKWVQGNSPLHF,TGTGCCAGTAAGTGGGTCCAGGGAAATTCACCCCTCCACTTT
TRBJ1-1,.,TRBV6-5,.,CASIFTGVNTEAFF,TGTGCCAGCATTTTTACGGGGGTGAACACTGAAGCTTTCTTT
TRBJ1-2,.,TRBV20-1,once,CSVRSYGYTF,TGCAGTGTGCGATCCTATGGCTACACCTTC
TRBJ2-7,TRBD1,TRBV14,.,CASRETGTGGRYEQYF,TGTGCCAGCAGAGAGACCGGGACAGGGGGCCGGTACGAGCAGTACTTC
TRBJ1-2,.,TRBV28,.,CASSKPLAGARSGYTF,TGTGCCAGCAGCAAACCCCTTGCGGGCGCGCGATCTGGCTACACCTTC
TRBJ1-2,.,TRBV13,once,CASSFGHYGYTF,TGTGCCAGCAGCTTCGGACACTATGGCTACACCTTC